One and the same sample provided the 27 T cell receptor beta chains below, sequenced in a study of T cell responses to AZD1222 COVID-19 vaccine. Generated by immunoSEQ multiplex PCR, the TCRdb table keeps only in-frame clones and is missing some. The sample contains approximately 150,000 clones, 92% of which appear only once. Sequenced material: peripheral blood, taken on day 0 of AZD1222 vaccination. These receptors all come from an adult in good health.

The CDR3 region is CASSLGAGGAGNEQFF. CDR3 nucleotides: TGCGCCAGCAGCTTGGGAGCAGGGGGCGCGGGGAATGAGCAGTTCTTC. The chain links TRBV5-1 to TRBJ2-1, with TRBD1 matching over 8 bases. CDR3 length equals 16 residues. Germline CDR1 reads SGHRS; CDR2 reads YFSETQ. V lost 0 bases and J lost 7; bases outside the gene matches: 9.

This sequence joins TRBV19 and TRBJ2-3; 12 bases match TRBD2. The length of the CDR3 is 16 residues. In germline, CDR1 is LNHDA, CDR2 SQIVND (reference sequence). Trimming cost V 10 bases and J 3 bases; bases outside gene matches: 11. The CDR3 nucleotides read TGTGCCACCTCAGGGAGACTAGCGGGAGAAACAGATACGCAGTATTTT. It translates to CATSGRLAGETDTQYF.

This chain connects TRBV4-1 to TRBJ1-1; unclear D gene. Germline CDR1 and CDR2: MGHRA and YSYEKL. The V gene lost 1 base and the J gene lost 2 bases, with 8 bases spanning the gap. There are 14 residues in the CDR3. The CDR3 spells CASSQGLINTEAFF. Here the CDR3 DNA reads TGCGCCAGCAGCCAAGGGCTGATTAACACTGAAGCTTTCTTT.

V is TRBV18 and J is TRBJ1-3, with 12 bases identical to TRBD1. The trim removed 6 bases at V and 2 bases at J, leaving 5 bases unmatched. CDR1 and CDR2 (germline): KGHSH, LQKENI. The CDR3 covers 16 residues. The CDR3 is CASSLGQGAAGNTIYF. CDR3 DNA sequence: TGTGCCAGCTCCCTGGGACAGGGGGCAGCTGGAAACACCATATATTTT.

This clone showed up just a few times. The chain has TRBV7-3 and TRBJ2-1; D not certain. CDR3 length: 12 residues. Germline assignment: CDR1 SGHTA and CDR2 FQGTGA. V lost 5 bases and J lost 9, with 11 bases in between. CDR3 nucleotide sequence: TGTGCCAGCAGCACCCGGAGTGGTGAGCAGTTCTTC. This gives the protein CASSTRSGEQFF.

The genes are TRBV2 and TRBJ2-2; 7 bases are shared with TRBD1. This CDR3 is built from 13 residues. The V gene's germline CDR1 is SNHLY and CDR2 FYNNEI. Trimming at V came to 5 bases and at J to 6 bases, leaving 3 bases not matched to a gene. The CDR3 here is CASSQQGAGELFF. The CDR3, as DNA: TGTGCCAGCAGTCAGCAGGGGGCCGGGGAGCTGTTTTTT.

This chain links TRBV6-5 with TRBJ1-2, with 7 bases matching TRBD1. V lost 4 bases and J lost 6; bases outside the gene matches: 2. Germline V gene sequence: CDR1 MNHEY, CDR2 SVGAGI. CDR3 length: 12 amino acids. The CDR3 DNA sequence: TGTGCCAGCAGTTTACAGGGGAATGGCTACACCTTC. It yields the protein CASSLQGNGYTF.

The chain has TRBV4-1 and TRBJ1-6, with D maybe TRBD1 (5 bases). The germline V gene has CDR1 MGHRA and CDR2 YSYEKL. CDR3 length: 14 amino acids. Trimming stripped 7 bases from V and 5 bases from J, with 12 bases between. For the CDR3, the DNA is TGCGCCAGCAACCGGGGGGGGAATAATTCACCCCTCCACTTT. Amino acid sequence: CASNRGGNNSPLHF.

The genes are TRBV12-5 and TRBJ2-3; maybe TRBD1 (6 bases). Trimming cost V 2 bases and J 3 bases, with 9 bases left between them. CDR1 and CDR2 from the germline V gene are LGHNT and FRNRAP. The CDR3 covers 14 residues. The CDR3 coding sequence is TGTGCTAGTGGTTTGTCCCAGGGGACAGATACGCAGTATTTT. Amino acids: CASGLSQGTDTQYF. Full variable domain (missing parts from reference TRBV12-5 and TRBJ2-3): DARVTQTPRHKVTEMGQEVTMRCQPILGHNTVFWYRQTMMQGLELLAYFRNRAPLDDSGMPKDRFSAEMPDATLATLKIQPSEPRDSAVYFCASGLSQGTDTQYFGPGTRLTVL.

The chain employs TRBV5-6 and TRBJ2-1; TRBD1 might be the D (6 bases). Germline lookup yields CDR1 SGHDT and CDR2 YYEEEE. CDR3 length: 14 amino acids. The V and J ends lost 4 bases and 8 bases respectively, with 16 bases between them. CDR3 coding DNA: TGTGCCAGCAGCCGGGACACCGGTGTGCATGAGCAGTTCTTC. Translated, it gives CASSRDTGVHEQFF.

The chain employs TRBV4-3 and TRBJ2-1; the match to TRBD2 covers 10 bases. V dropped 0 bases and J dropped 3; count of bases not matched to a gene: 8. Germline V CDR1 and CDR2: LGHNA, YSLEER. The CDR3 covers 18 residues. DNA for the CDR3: TGCGCCAGCAGCCAAGATTATGCTAGCGGGGGAGTCTACAATGAGCAGTTCTTC. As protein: CASSQDYASGGVYNEQFF.

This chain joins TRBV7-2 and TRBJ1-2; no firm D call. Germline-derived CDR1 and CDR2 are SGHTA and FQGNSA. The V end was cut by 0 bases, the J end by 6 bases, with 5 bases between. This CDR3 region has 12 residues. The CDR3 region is CASSLARDGYTF. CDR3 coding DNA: TGTGCCAGCAGCTTAGCGCGGGATGGCTACACCTTC.

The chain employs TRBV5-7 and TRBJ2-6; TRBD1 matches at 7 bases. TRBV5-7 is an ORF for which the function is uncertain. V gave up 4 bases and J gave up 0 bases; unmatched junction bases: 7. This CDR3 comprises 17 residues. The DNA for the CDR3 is TGTGCCAGCAGCCGGGGACAGAGAATCTCTGGGGCCAACGTCCTGACTTTC. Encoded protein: CASSRGQRISGANVLTF.

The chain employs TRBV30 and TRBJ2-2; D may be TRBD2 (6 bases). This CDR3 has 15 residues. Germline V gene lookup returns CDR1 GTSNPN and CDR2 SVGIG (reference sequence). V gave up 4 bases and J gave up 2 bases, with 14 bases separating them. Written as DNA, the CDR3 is TGTGCCTGGAATACCGGGACTCGTAACACCGGGGAGCTGTTTTTT. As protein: CAWNTGTRNTGELFF.

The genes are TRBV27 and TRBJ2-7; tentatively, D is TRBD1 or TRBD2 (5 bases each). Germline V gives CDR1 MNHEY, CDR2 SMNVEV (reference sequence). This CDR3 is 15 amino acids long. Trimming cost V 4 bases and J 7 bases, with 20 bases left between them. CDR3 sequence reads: CASSSPGVGTGEQYF. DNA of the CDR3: TGTGCCAGCAGTTCCCCTGGGGTGGGGACGGGTGAGCAGTACTTC.

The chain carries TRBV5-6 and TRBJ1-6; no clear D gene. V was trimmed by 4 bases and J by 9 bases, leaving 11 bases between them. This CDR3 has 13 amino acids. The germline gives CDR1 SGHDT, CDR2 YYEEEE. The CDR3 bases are TGTGCCAGCAGCGTAGAGGGAAGTTCACCCCTCCACTTT. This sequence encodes CASSVEGSSPLHF.

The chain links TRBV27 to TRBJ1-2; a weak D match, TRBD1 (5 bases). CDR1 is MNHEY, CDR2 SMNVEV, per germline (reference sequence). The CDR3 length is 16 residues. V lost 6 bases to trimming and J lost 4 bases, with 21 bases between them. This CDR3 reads CASSPSKGREVYGYTF. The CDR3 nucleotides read TGTGCCAGCAGCCCATCGAAGGGCAGGGAGGTCTATGGCTACACCTTC.

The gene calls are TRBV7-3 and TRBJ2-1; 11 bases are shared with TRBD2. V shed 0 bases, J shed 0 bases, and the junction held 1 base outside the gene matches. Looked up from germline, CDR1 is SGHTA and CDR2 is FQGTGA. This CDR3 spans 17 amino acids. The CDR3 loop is CASSLTGTSGSYNEQFF. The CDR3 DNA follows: TGTGCCAGCAGCTTAACTGGGACTAGCGGCTCCTACAATGAGCAGTTCTTC. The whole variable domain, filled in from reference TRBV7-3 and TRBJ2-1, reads GAGVSQTPSNKVTEKGKYVELRCDPISGHTALYWYRQSLGQGPEFLIYFQGTGAADDSGLPNDRFFAVRPEGSVSTLKIQRTERGDSAVYLCASSLTGTSGSYNEQFFGPGTRLTVL.

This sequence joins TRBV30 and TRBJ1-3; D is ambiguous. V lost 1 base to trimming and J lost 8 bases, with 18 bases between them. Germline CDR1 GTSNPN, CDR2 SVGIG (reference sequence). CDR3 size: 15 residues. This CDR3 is CAWSDRISSRDTIYF. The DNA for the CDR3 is TGTGCCTGGAGTGACCGGATATCCTCTCGAGACACCATATATTTT.

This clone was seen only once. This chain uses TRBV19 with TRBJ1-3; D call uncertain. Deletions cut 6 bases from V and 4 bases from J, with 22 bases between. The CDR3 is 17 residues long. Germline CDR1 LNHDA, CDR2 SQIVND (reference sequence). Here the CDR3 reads CASSSTIVGSSGNTIYF. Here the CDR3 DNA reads TGTGCCAGTAGCTCAACTATCGTAGGTTCATCCGGAAACACCATATATTTT.

CDR3 nucleotides: TGTGCCTGGAGTGTACTGTCAAATAATCAGCCCCAGCATTTT. It encodes CAWSVLSNNQPQHF. The V and J genes are TRBV30 and TRBJ1-5; no reliable D call. Trimming took off 0 bases at V and 4 bases at J, with 10 bases between the two ends. This CDR3 region has 14 residues. In germline, CDR1 is GTSNPN, CDR2 SVGIG (reference sequence).

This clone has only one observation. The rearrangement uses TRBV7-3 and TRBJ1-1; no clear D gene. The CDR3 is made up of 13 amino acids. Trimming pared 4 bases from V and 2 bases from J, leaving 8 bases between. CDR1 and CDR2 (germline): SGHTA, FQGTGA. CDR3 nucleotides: TGTGCCAGCAGCTGGACCGTAAACACTGAAGCTTTCTTT. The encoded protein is CASSWTVNTEAFF. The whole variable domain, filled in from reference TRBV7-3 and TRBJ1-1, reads GAGVSQTPSNKVTEKGKYVELRCDPISGHTALYWYRQSLGQGPEFLIYFQGTGAADDSGLPNDRFFAVRPEGSVSTLKIQRTERGDSAVYLCASSWTVNTEAFFGQGTRLTVV.

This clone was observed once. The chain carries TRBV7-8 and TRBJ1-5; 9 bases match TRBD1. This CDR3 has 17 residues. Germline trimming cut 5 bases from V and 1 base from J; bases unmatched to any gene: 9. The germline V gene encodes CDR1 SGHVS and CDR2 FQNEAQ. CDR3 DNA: TGTGCCAGCAGCGGCTGGACCGGGACAGGGAGCAATCAGCCCCAGCATTTT. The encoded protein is CASSGWTGTGSNQPQHF.

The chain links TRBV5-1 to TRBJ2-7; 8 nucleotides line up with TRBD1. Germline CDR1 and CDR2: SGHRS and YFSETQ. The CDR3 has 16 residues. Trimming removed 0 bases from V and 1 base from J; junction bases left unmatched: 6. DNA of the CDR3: TGCGCCAGCAGCTTGGTTGGTGGGACAGGATCCTACGAGCAGTACTTC. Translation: CASSLVGGTGSYEQYF.

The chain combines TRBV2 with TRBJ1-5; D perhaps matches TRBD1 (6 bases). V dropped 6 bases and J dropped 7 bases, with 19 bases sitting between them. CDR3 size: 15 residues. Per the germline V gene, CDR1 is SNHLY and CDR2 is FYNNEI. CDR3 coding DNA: TGTGCCAGCAGAGAGCGGGACACCTTGATCCAGCCCCAGCATTTT. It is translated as CASRERDTLIQPQHF.

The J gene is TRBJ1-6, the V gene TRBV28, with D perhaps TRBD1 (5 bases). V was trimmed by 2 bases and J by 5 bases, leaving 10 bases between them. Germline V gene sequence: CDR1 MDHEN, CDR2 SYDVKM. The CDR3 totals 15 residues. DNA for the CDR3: TGTGCCAGCAGTTTAGCGGGACGGAATAATTCACCCCTCCACTTT. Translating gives CASSLAGRNNSPLHF.

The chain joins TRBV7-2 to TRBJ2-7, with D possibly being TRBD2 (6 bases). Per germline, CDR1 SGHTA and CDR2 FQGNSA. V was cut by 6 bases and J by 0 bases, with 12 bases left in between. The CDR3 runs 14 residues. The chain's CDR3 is CASSSSGDSYEQYF. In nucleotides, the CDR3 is TGTGCCAGCAGTTCGTCGGGGGACTCCTACGAGCAGTACTTC.